Shown below are 27 T cell receptor beta chains from a single sample sequenced in a study. One entry per CDR3 protein results from TCRdb running MiXCR on the 5' RACE reads. The data hold 35,000 to 50,000 distinct CDR3 sequences, with approximately 30% observed a single time. Sequences were obtained from tumor-infiltrating memory CD4+ T cells sorted from the breast tumor. This sample's subset: memory CD4+ T cells, CD4+CD45RO+CD25-. The source of these receptors is a female donor with breast cancer.

This clonotype was seen a handful of times. The V call is TRBV24-1, the J call TRBJ2-2; the D is unclear. Germline values: CDR1 KGHDR, CDR2 SFDVKD. The length of the CDR3 is 14 residues. Trimming took off 9 bases at V and 4 bases at J, with 14 bases between the two ends. The CDR3 spells CATERLLGTGELFF. CDR3 coding DNA: TGTGCCACCGAGAGGTTACTGGGCACCGGGGAGCTGTTTTTT.

This chain uses TRBV21-1 with TRBJ2-7; TRBD2, as called in the table, went unchecked against the DNA. TRBV21-1 is given as a pseudogene. The CDR3 spans 15 residues. Here the CDR3 reads CASSVPGLATYVQYF. The CDR3 DNA follows: TGTGCCAGCAGCGTACCGGGACTAGCGACCTACGTGCAGTACTTC.

This clonotype appeared a few times. This chain links TRBV4-3 with TRBJ2-7; the match to TRBD2 covers 10 bases. CDR3 size: 17 residues. The V segment lost 3 bases and the J segment 3 bases; nucleotides outside the gene matches: 11. Germline lookup yields CDR1 LGHNA and CDR2 YSLEER. In DNA, the CDR3 is TGCGCCAGCAGCCAGGAACTAGCGGGATGGGGGGTCTACGAGCAGTACTTC. Protein: CASSQELAGWGVYEQYF.

The chain is built from TRBV7-8 and TRBJ2-4; D is unclear. This CDR3 spans 16 amino acids. V gave up 4 bases and J gave up 0 bases, with 13 bases separating them. The germline V gene encodes CDR1 SGHVS and CDR2 FQNEAQ. In DNA form, the CDR3 reads TGTGCCAGCAGCTCCCCAAATGCAAGAGCCAAAAACATTCAGTACTTC. Amino acid sequence: CASSSPNARAKNIQYF.

This clonotype was seen only once. The rearrangement joins TRBV3-1 to TRBJ1-5; no reliable D call. Germline assignment: CDR1 LGHDT and CDR2 YNNKEL (reference sequence). Between the trimmed V and J ends, which lost 0 bases and 6 bases, there was a span of 6 bases. The CDR3 has 13 residues. The CDR3 DNA reads as TGTGCCAGCAGCCAAGATAACGGTCAGCCCCAGCATTTT. Translation gives CASSQDNGQPQHF. Drawing the rest from reference TRBV3-1 and TRBJ1-5, the complete variable domain is DTAVSQTPKYLVTQMGNDKSIKCEQNLGHDTMYWYKQDSKKFLKIMFSYNNKELIINETVPNRFSPKSPDKAHLNLHINSLELGDSAVYFCASSQDNGQPQHFGDGTRLSIL.

This clonotype was counted many times. The chain links TRBV4-1 to TRBJ2-2, with unresolved D. The CDR3 length is 15 residues. CDR1 and CDR2 (germline): MGHRA, YSYEKL. Trimming cost V 3 bases and J 6 bases, with 14 bases left between them. This chain's CDR3 is CASSHPLRVAGELFF. Here the CDR3 DNA reads TGCGCCAGCAGCCACCCGCTACGTGTTGCCGGGGAGCTGTTTTTT.

This clonotype has more than one count but fewer than ten. The genes are TRBV9 and TRBJ2-1, with 14 bases that match TRBD2. Germline V lookup: CDR1 SGDLS, CDR2 YYNGEE. V dropped 3 bases and J dropped 10; count of bases not matched to a gene: 6. The CDR3 spans 15 residues. DNA of the CDR3: TGTGCCAGCAGCGCGGGACTAGCGGGAGTGGGGGAGCAGTTCTTC. Amino acid sequence: CASSAGLAGVGEQFF.

V and J are TRBV7-3 and TRBJ2-7, with 9 bases identical to TRBD1. Germline loops: CDR1 SGHTA, CDR2 FQGTGA. The CDR3 runs to 14 residues. Unmatched junction bases numbered 8, after V lost 5 bases and J lost 6 bases. The CDR3 nucleotides are TGTGCCAGCAGCCCCGGGACAGGGATTCCCGAGCAGTACTTC. Residues: CASSPGTGIPEQYF.

J is TRBJ2-7 and V is TRBV20-1; 10 nucleotides match TRBD1. Losses at the gene ends were 5 bases for V and 4 bases for J; bases not matched to a gene: 8. Germline-derived CDR1 and CDR2 are DFQATT and SNEGSKA (reference sequence). The CDR3 sequence is 14 residues long. CDR3 region: CSAAGTGVSYEQYF. CDR3 DNA sequence: TGCAGTGCTGCCGGGACAGGGGTGTCGTACGAGCAGTACTTC.

This clonotype turned up a few times. The chain employs TRBV7-2 and TRBJ2-4, with 8 bases identical to TRBD1. Germline V CDR1 and CDR2: SGHTA, FQGNSA. CDR3 length: 16 residues. Unmatched junction bases numbered 7, after V lost 1 base and J lost 5 bases. CDR3 DNA sequence: TGTGCCAGCAGCTTAGTCCCTGTGGGACAGGAAAACATTCAGTACTTC. Its translation is CASSLVPVGQENIQYF. The whole variable domain, remainder taken from reference TRBV7-2 and TRBJ2-4, is GAGVSQSPSNKVTEKGKDVELRCDPISGHTALYWYRQSLGQGLEFLIYFQGNSAPDKSGLPSDRFSAERTGGSVSTLTIQRTQQEDSAVYLCASSLVPVGQENIQYFGAGTRLSVL.

A few counts support this clonotype. The chain carries TRBV20-1 and TRBJ1-4, with D tentatively TRBD1 (5 bases). CDR1 DFQATT and CDR2 SNEGSKA come from the germline V gene (reference sequence). The V end lost 3 bases, the J end lost 8 bases, and 16 bases lay between the germline ends. CDR3 length equals 14 residues. This CDR3 reads CSASRPGLGEKLFF. CDR3 in DNA: TGCAGTGCTAGTCGGCCAGGGTTAGGAGAAAAACTGTTTTTT.

This clonotype was recorded once. The gene calls are TRBV7-9 and TRBJ2-7, with D possibly matching TRBD1 (6 bases). This CDR3 has 14 residues. V was clipped by 7 bases and J by 0 bases, with 13 bases between them. Germline loops: CDR1 SEHNR, CDR2 FQNEAQ (reference sequence). In DNA form, the CDR3 reads TGTGCCAGCAACCCGACAGGACTCTCCTACGAGCAGTACTTC. Translation gives CASNPTGLSYEQYF.

This clonotype was seen once. This chain's CDR3 is CATQGFNQPQHF. The CDR3 DNA follows: TGTGCCACGCAGGGGTTCAATCAGCCCCAGCATTTT. The V and J genes are TRBV2 and TRBJ1-5; the D gene is possibly TRBD1 (6 bases). Trimming cost V 10 bases and J 3 bases, with 10 bases left between them. CDR1 SNHLY and CDR2 FYNNEI come from the germline V gene. The CDR3 length is 12 residues.

The chain employs TRBV28 and TRBJ2-5; possibly TRBD1 for D (6 bases). Per the germline V gene, CDR1 is MDHEN and CDR2 is SYDVKM. The length of the CDR3 is 14 residues. Trimming cost V 5 bases and J 0 bases, with 10 bases left between them. CDR3 DNA sequence: TGTGCCAGCAGTCCCCAGGGGTACCAAGAGACCCAGTACTTC. Translating it yields CASSPQGYQETQYF.

The table lists this clonotype with a few counts. It is unclear where the CDR3 begins or ends on the DNA, so no DNA is shown, and the CDR3 is as TCRdb lists it. The V and J genes are TRBV20-1 and TRBJ2-2; the DNA was not compared with TRBD1, the D call given in the table. The CDR3 length equals 13 residues, ends included. Per the germline V gene, CDR1 is DFQATT and CDR2 is SNEGSKA (reference sequence). The CDR3 loop reads CSASAPGTGELFF.

V and J are TRBV4-1 and TRBJ2-7; 7 bases fit TRBD2. The junction had 11 bases not matched to a gene; V was cut back by 1 base and J by 8 bases. CDR1 MGHRA and CDR2 YSYEKL come from the germline V gene. The CDR3 covers 15 residues. The CDR3 here is CASSQGRGGPTQQYF. In nucleotides, the CDR3 is TGCGCCAGCAGCCAAGGTCGGGGAGGGCCTACGCAGCAGTACTTC.

V usage is TRBV5-1 and J usage is TRBJ2-1, with 10 bases lining up with TRBD1. V shed 3 bases, J shed 5 bases, and the junction held 2 bases outside the gene matches. CDR3 size: 14 residues. CDR1 and CDR2 from the germline V gene are SGHRS and YFSETQ. CDR3 sequence (DNA): TGCGCCAGCAGCTGGACAGGGGGACACAATGAGCAGTTCTTC. The encoded protein is CASSWTGGHNEQFF.

In the case of this clonotype: A single base separates this from a much larger clone, so it may be a read error. This chain connects TRBV20-1 to TRBJ1-3; no firm D call. Germline lookup yields CDR1 DFQATT and CDR2 SNEGSKA (reference sequence). The CDR3 has 12 residues. V lost 3 bases and J 4 bases, leaving 7 bases between the germline ends. In nucleotides, the CDR3 is TGCAGTGCTAGTAGGAACGGAAACACCATATATTTT. Protein sequence: CSASRNGNTIYF.

The CDR3: CAWSGGEAGELFF. The DNA of the CDR3 is TGTGCCTGGAGCGGGGGGGAAGCCGGGGAGCTGTTTTTT. The chain is built from TRBV30 and TRBJ2-2, with TRBD2 identical over 8 bases. Unmatched junction bases numbered 3, after V lost 3 bases and J lost 6 bases. The CDR3 runs to 13 residues. CDR1 is GTSNPN and CDR2 is SVGIG in the germline V gene (reference sequence).

This clonotype showed up just a few times. The V gene is TRBV6-5, the J gene TRBJ1-6, with 7 bases lining up with TRBD1. In germline, CDR1 is MNHEY, CDR2 SVGAGI. The CDR3 runs to 15 residues. The trim removed 4 bases at V and 5 bases at J, leaving 5 bases unmatched. The CDR3, as DNA: TGTGCCAGCAGTTTTACCGGGACAGATAATTCACCCCTCCACTTT. Translated: CASSFTGTDNSPLHF.

This clonotype has at least ten counts. This rearrangement joins TRBV6-5 to TRBJ2-3, with 7 bases that match TRBD2. The trim removed 7 bases at V and 5 bases at J, leaving 9 bases unmatched. The CDR3 sequence is 14 residues long. Germline CDR1 and CDR2: MNHEY and SVGAGI. The CDR3 here is CASNLRGEGDTQYF. The CDR3 nucleotides read TGTGCCAGCAATTTACGGGGGGAAGGAGATACGCAGTATTTT.

In regard to this clonotype: Without the conserved terminal phenylalanine or tryptophan, this CDR3 likely stems from a read error. V and J are TRBV12-3 or TRBV12-4 and TRBJ1-4, with TRBD1 as a possible D gene (5 bases). V lost 5 bases to trimming and J lost 9 bases, with 16 bases between them. CDR3 length: 14 residues. This CDR3 is CASSGGGGLQKLFY. The CDR3 DNA is TGTGCCAGCAGTGGGGGGGGAGGGCTCCAAAAACTGTTTTAT.

This clonotype was picked up a small number of times. The rearrangement uses TRBV28 and TRBJ2-1, with D tentatively TRBD2 (5 bases). V lost 10 bases, J lost 3 bases, and 13 bases lay in between. Germline V gene lookup returns CDR1 MDHEN and CDR2 SYDVKM. This CDR3 has 13 residues. CDR3 sequence reads: CATAAADYNEQFF. Here the CDR3 DNA reads TGTGCCACCGCTGCAGCGGACTACAATGAGCAGTTCTTC.

The sample holds many counts of this clonotype. The chain links TRBV5-1 to TRBJ2-5; unclear D gene. Trimming removed 4 bases from V and 2 bases from J, with 15 bases in between. The germline V gene encodes CDR1 SGHRS and CDR2 YFSETQ. The CDR3 is 15 amino acids. CDR3 sequence (DNA): TGCGCCAGCAGCACCCTGTTAGGGCCACAAGAGACCCAGTACTTC. Residues: CASSTLLGPQETQYF.

This chain uses TRBV7-2 with TRBJ1-6; no clear D gene. The ends were cut back, 3 bases at V and 2 bases at J, with 8 bases in the middle. CDR1 and CDR2 (germline): SGHTA, FQGNSA. This CDR3 region has 15 residues. CDR3 amino acids: CASSFEATYNSPLHF. CDR3 nucleotides: TGTGCCAGCAGCTTTGAGGCCACCTATAATTCACCCCTCCACTTT.

The CDR3 protein is CASLGNTEAFF. The CDR3 DNA sequence: TGTGCCAGTCTGGGGAACACTGAAGCTTTCTTT. This chain connects TRBV2 to TRBJ1-1; no clear D gene. Germline V gives CDR1 SNHLY, CDR2 FYNNEI. The V end was cut by 9 bases, the J end by 1 base, with 6 bases between. The CDR3 sequence is 11 residues long.

This clonotype occurred once. This chain joins TRBV20-1 and TRBJ2-3; possibly TRBD2 for D (6 bases). Trimming took 5 bases from V and 1 from J, leaving 22 bases between them. CDR3 length: 17 amino acids. Germline V gene data show CDR1 as DFQATT and CDR2 as SNEGSKA (reference sequence). The CDR3 region has the DNA TGCAGTGCTTCTAGCCCGGGAGTGGACATGGGCACAGATACGCAGTATTTT. It specifies CSASSPGVDMGTDTQYF.